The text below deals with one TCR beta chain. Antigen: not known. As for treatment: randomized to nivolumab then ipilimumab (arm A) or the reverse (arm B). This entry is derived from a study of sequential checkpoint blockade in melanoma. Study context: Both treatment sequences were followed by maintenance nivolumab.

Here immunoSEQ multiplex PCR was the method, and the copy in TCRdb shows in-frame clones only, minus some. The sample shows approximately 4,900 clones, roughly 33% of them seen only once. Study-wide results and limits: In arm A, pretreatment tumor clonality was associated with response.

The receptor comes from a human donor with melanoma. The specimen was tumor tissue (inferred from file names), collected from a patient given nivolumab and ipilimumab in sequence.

CDR3 sequence (DNA): TGCGCCAGCAGTCACCAGGACCTCTGTGGCTACACCTTC. Its translation is CASSHQDLCGYTF. The chain recombines TRBV23-1 with TRBJ1-2; D ambiguous. TRBV23-1 is classed as an ORF, of uncertain function. The CDR3 has 13 residues. V lost 3 bases, J lost 7 bases, and 12 bases lay in between.